The T cell receptor (beta chain) described here comes from a study of cytomegalovirus exposure and HLA in healthy donors. PCR amplification relied on 60 Vbeta primers (plus 13 Jbeta primers). Only in-frame clones appear in the TCRdb table, and some are missing; sequencing was by immunoSEQ multiplex PCR. The table lists over 100,000 clones, just under 70% of them singletons. This clone was seen only a few times. The CDR3 sequence is 13 residues long. CDR1 and CDR2 from the germline V gene are SQVTM and ANQGSEA. Trimming stripped 2 bases from V and 6 bases from J, with 13 bases between. This sequence was found in a woman aged 70-85 years in good health and CMV-seropositive. The specimen was PBMCs. The chain links TRBV29-1 to TRBJ1-1, with D possibly TRBD1 on 6 matching bases. The DNA for the CDR3 is TGCAGCGTTGAAAGTATGGACAGTCCTGAAGCTTTCTTT. Translated: CSVESMDSPEAFF.